These 5 T cell receptor beta chains originate from one sample sequenced in a study of cytomegalovirus exposure and HLA in healthy donors. PCR involved 60 Vbeta and 13 Jbeta primers. TCRdb's copy holds only in-frame clones and misses some; the assay was immunoSEQ multiplex PCR. This sample has 100,000 to 130,000 clones, with around 67% found just once. Sequenced input: PBMCs. These receptors were obtained from a middle-aged woman in good health and CMV-seropositive.

The chain is built from TRBV6-1 and TRBJ1-5, with a tentative D call TRBD1 (6 bases). The germline V and J ends were trimmed by 3 bases and 7 bases, with 13 bases remaining between them. CDR3 length: 14 amino acids. Germline V CDR1 and CDR2: MNHNS, SASEGT. CDR3 DNA sequence: TGTGCCAGCAGTGATAACAGGGTTCCCCAGCCCCAGCATTTT. The encoded protein is CASSDNRVPQPQHF.

The genes are TRBV20-1 and TRBJ2-5, with unresolved D. The CDR3 runs 11 residues. V gave up 3 bases and J gave up 4 bases, with 6 bases separating them. Germline V gives CDR1 DFQATT, CDR2 SNEGSKA (reference sequence). The CDR3 sequence: CSARMRETQYF. In DNA form, the CDR3 reads TGCAGTGCTAGGATGAGAGAGACCCAGTACTTC.

In this sample, this clone turned up a few times. The chain employs TRBV7-9 and TRBJ1-5; D gene ambiguous. CDR3 length equals 14 residues. Germline V CDR1 and CDR2: SEHNR, FQNEAQ (reference sequence). Deletions cut 3 bases from V and 3 bases from J, with 9 bases between. Written as DNA, the CDR3 is TGTGCCAGCAGCTTCGACGGGTACAATCAGCCCCAGCATTTT. Protein sequence: CASSFDGYNQPQHF.

The chain joins TRBV7-4 to TRBJ2-7, with D possibly being TRBD2 (5 bases). V dropped 5 bases and J dropped 3 bases, with 14 bases sitting between them. The CDR3 has 14 amino acids. Germline loops: CDR1 SGHVT, CDR2 SQSDAQ. The CDR3 sequence: CASSLTGGNYEQYF. DNA of the CDR3: TGTGCCAGCAGCCTAACTGGAGGAAACTACGAGCAGTACTTC.

In its sample, this clone was seen a few times. The chain has TRBV30 and TRBJ2-4; 7 nucleotides match TRBD1. Germline CDR1 is GTSNPN and CDR2 is SVGIG (reference sequence). This CDR3 has 12 residues. With V trimmed by 5 bases and J by 6 bases, 4 bases remained unmatched. CDR3 bases: TGTGCCTGGTCGGACAGGTTAAACATTCAGTACTTC. Protein: CAWSDRLNIQYF. The full variable domain, rest sourced from reference TRBV30 and TRBJ2-4, is SQTIHQWPATLVQPVGSPLSLECTVEGTSNPNLYWYRQAAGRGLQLLFYSVGIGQISSEVPQNLSASRPQDRQFILSSKKLLLSDSGFYLCAWSDRLNIQYFGAGTRLSVL.